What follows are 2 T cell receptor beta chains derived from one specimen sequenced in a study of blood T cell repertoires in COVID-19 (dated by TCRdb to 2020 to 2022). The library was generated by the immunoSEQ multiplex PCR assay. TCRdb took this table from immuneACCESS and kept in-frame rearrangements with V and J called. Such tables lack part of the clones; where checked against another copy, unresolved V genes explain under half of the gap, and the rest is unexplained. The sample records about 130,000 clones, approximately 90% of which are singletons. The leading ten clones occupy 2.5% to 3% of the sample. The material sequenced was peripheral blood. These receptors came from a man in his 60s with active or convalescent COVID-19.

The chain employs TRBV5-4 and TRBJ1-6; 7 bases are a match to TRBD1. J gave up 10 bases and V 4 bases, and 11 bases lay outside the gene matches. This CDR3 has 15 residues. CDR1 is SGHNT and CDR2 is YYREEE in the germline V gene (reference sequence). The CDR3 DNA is TGTGCCAGCAGCCTGACATTCCAAGGGGGCTCACCCCTCCACTTT. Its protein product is CASSLTFQGGSPLHF.

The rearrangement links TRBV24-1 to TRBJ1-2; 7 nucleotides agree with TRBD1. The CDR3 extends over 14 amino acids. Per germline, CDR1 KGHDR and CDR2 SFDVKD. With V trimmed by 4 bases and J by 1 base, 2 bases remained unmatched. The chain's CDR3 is CATSEGTDNYGYTF. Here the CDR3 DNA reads TGTGCCACCAGTGAGGGGACAGATAACTATGGCTACACCTTC.